These 18 T cell receptor beta chains were sequenced from one sample in a study of shared clonotypes between healthy human individuals (dated by TCRdb to the early 2020s). The library was built by means of the immunoSEQ multiplex PCR assay. The source is immuneACCESS, and TCRdb retained only in-frame sequences with V and J called. Part of the clones is not carried over; for the studies checked, unresolved V genes explain less than half of this, and the remainder is unexplained. This sample lists more than 1,200,000 clones; around 98.5% were detected once. The ten largest clones capture roughly 0.35% of the sample. Sequencing was performed on naive CD4+ T cells sorted from blood. The meaning of the sample's cell subset or site label: CD45RA+ positively selected. The origin of the receptors is a man aged 25 to 40 in good health.

This clone was found once. The CDR3 spells CASSLAGSWENEKLFF. The CDR3 bases are TGCGCCAGCAGCTTGGCCGGGAGTTGGGAAAATGAAAAACTGTTTTTT. V is TRBV5-1 and J is TRBJ1-4, with D unclear. The length of the CDR3 is 16 residues. Germline V gene lookup returns CDR1 SGHRS and CDR2 YFSETQ. V lost 0 bases, J lost 5 bases, and 14 bases lay in between.

The chain has TRBV11-2 and TRBJ2-1, with D perhaps matching TRBD1 or TRBD2 (5 bases each). Germline CDR1 SGHAT, CDR2 FQNNGV. The CDR3 has 14 residues. Trimming took 6 bases from V and 4 from J, leaving 13 bases between them. As DNA, the CDR3 is TGTGCCAGCAGGGGACGGGCGATGTACAATGAGCAGTTCTTC. It encodes CASRGRAMYNEQFF.

This clone is a singleton in its sample. In DNA form, the CDR3 reads TGTGCCAGCAGCTTAGGTCGTAGCCTGTACAATGAGCAGTTCTTC. Translation: CASSLGRSLYNEQFF. This rearrangement joins TRBV7-9 to TRBJ2-1; D remains unclear. The CDR3 has 15 residues. V lost 1 base and J lost 4, with 11 bases in between. CDR1 is SEHNR, CDR2 FQNEAQ, per germline (reference sequence). Full variable domain (remainder filled in from reference TRBV7-9 and TRBJ2-1): DTGVSQNPRHKITKRGQNVTFRCDPISEHNRLYWYRQTLGQGPEFLTYFQNEAQLEKSRLLSDRFSAERPKGSFSTLEIQRTEQGDSAMYLCASSLGRSLYNEQFFGPGTRLTVL.

J is TRBJ1-5 and V is TRBV27; 11 bases are shared with TRBD1. The CDR3 sequence is 17 residues long. V trimming: 5 bases; J trimming: 0 bases; junction bases outside the gene matches: 6. Germline CDR1 reads MNHEY; CDR2 reads SMNVEV (reference sequence). CDR3 in amino acids: CASSLRDRGNSNQPQHF. The CDR3, as DNA: TGTGCCAGCAGTCTCCGGGACAGGGGGAATAGCAATCAGCCCCAGCATTTT.

This chain uses TRBV30 with TRBJ1-5; possible D gene TRBD1, 5 bases. The germline V gene encodes CDR1 GTSNPN and CDR2 SVGIG (reference sequence). V shed 3 bases and J shed 4 bases, with 13 bases lying between them. CDR3 size: 14 residues. The CDR3 protein is CAWRGVGRNQPQHF. CDR3 nucleotides: TGTGCCTGGAGGGGGGTAGGACGGAATCAGCCCCAGCATTTT. Full variable domain (missing parts from reference TRBV30 and TRBJ1-5): SQTIHQWPATLVQPVGSPLSLECTVEGTSNPNLYWYRQAAGRGLQLLFYSVGIGQISSEVPQNLSASRPQDRQFILSSKKLLLSDSGFYLCAWRGVGRNQPQHFGDGTRLSIL.

The V call is TRBV7-2, the J call TRBJ1-5; 10 nucleotides align to TRBD1. Germline V gene sequence: CDR1 SGHTA, CDR2 FQGNSA. The CDR3 extends over 14 amino acids. Trimming removed 5 bases from V and 9 bases from J; junction bases left unmatched: 7. As DNA, the CDR3 is TGTGCCAGCAGCCTAGACAGGGGGCAGTCGCCCCAGCATTTT. It translates to CASSLDRGQSPQHF.

The chain recombines TRBV5-5 with TRBJ2-5, with D hard to call. With 0 bases removed from V and 1 base from J, the gap between germline ends came to 7 bases. The length of the CDR3 is 14 residues. Germline CDR1 and CDR2: SGHKS and YYEKEE (reference sequence). CDR3: CASSLVAAQETQYF. The CDR3, as DNA: TGTGCCAGCAGCTTGGTGGCAGCCCAAGAGACCCAGTACTTC.

The J gene is TRBJ2-2, the V gene TRBV7-6; 10 bases map to TRBD2. The germline V gene encodes CDR1 SGHVS and CDR2 FNYEAQ. There are 16 residues in the CDR3. V dropped 4 bases and J dropped 4; count of bases not matched to a gene: 6. The CDR3 bases are TGTGCCAGCAGCTCCCAGCGGGAGGGCCCCACCGGGGAGCTGTTTTTT. Its protein is CASSSQREGPTGELFF.

This rearrangement joins TRBV11-2 to TRBJ2-7; D remains unclear. The length of the CDR3 is 12 residues. V was shortened by 5 bases and J by 7 bases, with 12 bases between the two germline ends. Germline-derived CDR1 and CDR2 are SGHAT and FQNNGV. CDR3 bases: TGTGCCAGCAGCCCCCACCCCCGGGAGCAGTACTTC. It encodes CASSPHPREQYF.

This rearrangement joins TRBV7-2 to TRBJ2-5, with unresolved D. CDR3 length: 14 amino acids. Trimming removed 4 bases at V and 0 bases at J, with 9 bases between. Per germline, CDR1 SGHTA and CDR2 FQGNSA. CDR3 nucleotide sequence: TGTGCCAGCAGCTCTCCTAAGTACCAAGAGACCCAGTACTTC. Its protein product is CASSSPKYQETQYF.

The chain has TRBV4-3 and TRBJ2-3; TRBD2 aligns across 11 bases. Germline-derived CDR1 and CDR2 are LGHNA and YSLEER. V was clipped by 4 bases and J by 4 bases; unmatched bases: 7. This CDR3 spans 16 amino acids. The CDR3 region has the DNA TGCGCCAGCAGCCGCCAACTAGCGGGAGTATCAGATACGCAGTATTTT. It yields the protein CASSRQLAGVSDTQYF.

V gene TRBV6-1 combines with J gene TRBJ2-7, with 13 nucleotides matching TRBD2. With V trimmed by 6 bases and J by 6 bases, 8 bases remained unmatched. The CDR3 loop spans 15 amino acids. Germline loops: CDR1 MNHNS, CDR2 SASEGT. The CDR3 reads CASSPTSGRAFEQYF. As DNA, the CDR3 is TGTGCCAGCAGCCCTACTAGCGGGAGGGCCTTCGAGCAGTACTTC.

The genes are TRBV10-3 and TRBJ2-3, with TRBD2 matching 11 bases. Germline lookup yields CDR1 ENHRY and CDR2 SYGVKD. The CDR3 loop spans 16 amino acids. Trimming cost V 8 bases and J 0 bases; bases outside gene matches: 7. In DNA form, the CDR3 reads TGTGCCATCGGAACTAGCGGGAGTCCCAGCACAGATACGCAGTATTTT. Protein: CAIGTSGSPSTDTQYF.

This chain connects TRBV5-4 to TRBJ1-5; D is possibly TRBD1 (5 bases). The V end was cut by 2 bases, the J end by 3 bases, with 9 bases between. This CDR3 comprises 14 residues. Germline CDR1 SGHNT, CDR2 YYREEE (reference sequence). This chain's CDR3 is CASSFRGDNQPQHF. The CDR3 bases are TGTGCCAGCAGCTTTAGGGGAGACAATCAGCCCCAGCATTTT. Combining the CDR3 with reference TRBV5-4 and TRBJ1-5 gives the whole variable domain ETGVTQSPTHLIKTRGQQVTLRCSSQSGHNTVSWYQQALGQGPQFIFQYYREEENGRGNFPPRFSGLQFPNYSSELNVNALELDDSALYLCASSFRGDNQPQHFGDGTRLSIL.

The CDR3 nucleotides are TGTGCCAGCAGCTTAGGGGACAGGGGCATTTGGGTCGAGCAGTACTTC. Translation gives CASSLGDRGIWVEQYF. The chain combines TRBV11-2 with TRBJ2-7; TRBD1 matches at 10 bases. Germline-derived CDR1 and CDR2 are SGHAT and FQNNGV. The CDR3 has 16 amino acids. The ends lost 1 base at V and 6 bases at J; junction bases unmatched: 9. The whole variable domain, filled in from reference TRBV11-2 and TRBJ2-7, reads EAGVAQSPRYKIIEKRQSVAFWCNPISGHATLYWYQQILGQGPKLLIQFQNNGVVDDSQLPKDRFSAERLKGVDSTLKIQPAKLEDSAVYLCASSLGDRGIWVEQYFGPGTRLTVT.

The chain employs TRBV10-3 and TRBJ2-3; 13 positions agree with TRBD2. This CDR3 contains 15 residues. Germline CDR1 is ENHRY and CDR2 is SYGVKD. V dropped 3 bases and J dropped 4; count of bases not matched to a gene: 1. The CDR3 sequence: CAISDGLAGADTQYF. In nucleotides, the CDR3 is TGTGCCATCAGTGACGGACTAGCGGGAGCAGATACGCAGTATTTT.

The chain joins TRBV5-5 to TRBJ1-1, with TRBD1 identical over 10 bases. The germline V gene has CDR1 SGHKS and CDR2 YYEKEE (reference sequence). There are 15 residues in the CDR3. V trimming: 4 bases; J trimming: 2 bases; junction bases outside the gene matches: 5. The CDR3 here is CASSARTGGNTEAFF. In DNA form, the CDR3 reads TGTGCCAGCAGCGCCCGGACAGGGGGAAACACTGAAGCTTTCTTT.

The chain links TRBV2 to TRBJ1-1; 8 bases line up with TRBD1. The germline V gene has CDR1 SNHLY and CDR2 FYNNEI. The J segment lost 4 bases and the V segment lost 6 bases, leaving 13 bases of the junction unmatched. The CDR3 totals 16 residues. The CDR3 DNA reads TGTGCCAGCAGCCCGACAGGGGCTCGGGGCGGCACTGAAGCTTTCTTT. Its translation is CASSPTGARGGTEAFF.